The 15 T cell receptor beta chains in this list originate from one sample, sequenced in a study of cytomegalovirus exposure and HLA in healthy donors (dated by TCRdb to about 2017). Receptors were amplified or captured by the immunoSEQ multiplex PCR assay. For the multiplex PCR, a mixture combining 60 forward primers for TCR Vbeta segments and 13 reverse primers for TCR Jbeta segments was used. In its TCRdb copy, this immuneACCESS table keeps in-frame sequences only and misses some clones. Where compared with another copy, unresolved V genes explain less than half of these, and the others have no known cause. The sample has around 95,000 clones on record, under 80% of them singletons. The top ten clones comprise roughly a tenth of the sample. Source material: PBMCs. The receptors were sampled from a man aged 25 to 40 in good health and CMV-seropositive.

This chain connects TRBV28 to TRBJ1-2, with D possibly being TRBD1 (6 bases). This CDR3 spans 14 amino acids. CDR1 and CDR2 from the germline V gene are MDHEN and SYDVKM. V lost 4 bases, J lost 6 bases, and 15 bases lay in between. The CDR3 protein is CASSYPGAGDGYTF. CDR3 in DNA: TGTGCCAGCAGTTACCCCGGGGCAGGGGATGGCTACACCTTC.

This chain's CDR3 is CASSNQAGGFDEQFF. CDR3 bases: TGTGCCAGCAGCAATCAAGCGGGGGGGTTCGATGAGCAGTTCTTC. The rearrangement links TRBV7-3 to TRBJ2-1; 10 nucleotides match TRBD2. The germline CDR1 and CDR2 sequences are SGHTA and FQGTGA. The length of the CDR3 is 15 residues. J was trimmed by 8 bases and V by 5 bases; bases with no gene match: 9.

The rearrangement uses TRBV15 and TRBJ2-7; 7 bases agree with TRBD1. CDR3 length: 14 residues. The V gene end was trimmed by 3 bases and the J gene end by 1 base; junction bases not matched to a gene: 3. Germline loops: CDR1 LNHNV, CDR2 YYDKDF (reference sequence). For the CDR3, the DNA is TGTGCCACCAGCAGCCGGGACAGATCCTACGAGCAGTACTTC. Protein product: CATSSRDRSYEQYF. The full variable domain, rest sourced from reference TRBV15 and TRBJ2-7, is DAMVIQNPRYQVTQFGKPVTLSCSQTLNHNVMYWYQQKSSQAPKLLFHYYDKDFNNEADTPDNFQSRRPNTSFCFLDIRSPGLGDTAMYLCATSSRDRSYEQYFGPGTRLTVT.

This clone was counted between two and nine times. The chain has TRBV5-1 and TRBJ1-2; D call uncertain. Trimming left V 3 bases short and J 6 bases short, with 12 bases between. Per germline, CDR1 SGHRS and CDR2 YFSETQ. The CDR3 loop spans 13 amino acids. The DNA of the CDR3 is TGCGCCAGCAGCTGGGGTGGTAGCGATGGCTACACCTTC. Amino acids: CASSWGGSDGYTF.

The genes are TRBV9 and TRBJ1-6; the match to TRBD1 covers 12 bases. The CDR3 sequence is 15 residues long. Germline values: CDR1 SGDLS, CDR2 YYNGEE. Trimming at V came to 4 bases and at J to 6 bases, leaving 2 bases not matched to a gene. CDR3 residues: CASSWDRGLNSPLHF. DNA for the CDR3: TGTGCCAGCAGCTGGGACAGGGGGCTTAATTCACCCCTCCACTTT.

In its sample, this clone was seen many times. The chain links TRBV5-5 to TRBJ1-1, with 7 bases lining up with TRBD1. The CDR3 length is 16 residues. J gave up 2 bases and V 4 bases, and 11 bases lay outside the gene matches. Germline V gene data show CDR1 as SGHKS and CDR2 as YYEKEE (reference sequence). This chain's CDR3 is CASSLSTGTANTEAFF. The CDR3 nucleotides read TGTGCCAGCAGCCTTTCCACCGGGACAGCTAACACTGAAGCTTTCTTT. Full variable domain (rest looked up from reference TRBV5-5 and TRBJ1-1): DAGVTQSPTHLIKTRGQQVTLRCSPISGHKSVSWYQQVLGQGPQFIFQYYEKEERGRGNFPDRFSARQFPNYSSELNVNALLLGDSALYLCASSLSTGTANTEAFFGQGTRLTVV.

The genes are TRBV23-1 and TRBJ2-1, with a weak D call TRBD1 (5 bases). TRBV23-1 is placed among ORFs of uncertain function. Deletions cut 2 bases from V and 10 bases from J, with 6 bases between. CDR3 length equals 11 residues. The CDR3 reads CASSQRTEQFF. The CDR3 coding sequence is TGCGCCAGCAGTCAACGGACAGAGCAGTTCTTC.

This clone was seen only once. The chain carries TRBV27 and TRBJ2-1; D unresolved. The V gene lost 2 bases and the J gene lost 10 bases, with 9 bases spanning the gap. Germline-derived CDR1 and CDR2 are MNHEY and SMNVEV (reference sequence). This CDR3 has 12 residues. The chain's CDR3 is CASSLIHGEQFF. The CDR3 nucleotides read TGTGCCAGCAGTTTAATACACGGGGAGCAGTTCTTC.

This CDR3 is CASSLAWQGGGYTF. As DNA, the CDR3 is TGTGCCAGCAGCTTAGCTTGGCAGGGGGGTGGCTACACCTTC. V and J are TRBV7-2 and TRBJ1-2; 7 bases align to TRBD1. Germline CDR1 SGHTA, CDR2 FQGNSA. The CDR3 is made up of 14 amino acids. The V segment lost 0 bases and the J segment 7 bases; nucleotides outside the gene matches: 5.

This chain joins TRBV7-9 and TRBJ2-5; the match to TRBD2 covers 8 bases. There are 14 residues in the CDR3. J lost 5 bases, V lost 6 bases, and 8 bases had no gene match. CDR1 SEHNR and CDR2 FQNEAQ come from the germline V gene (reference sequence). In nucleotides, the CDR3 is TGTGCCAGCAGATCCCGGGGGGGTGACGAGACCCAGTACTTC. Protein sequence: CASRSRGGDETQYF.

In this sample, this clone turned up once. The CDR3 here is CSVERSGGGATEQFF. The DNA of the CDR3 is TGCAGCGTTGAAAGGTCCGGCGGGGGGGCTACTGAGCAGTTCTTC. The V and J genes are TRBV29-1 and TRBJ2-1, with 9 positions matching TRBD2. CDR1 is SQVTM and CDR2 is ANQGSEA in the germline V gene. The CDR3 sequence is 15 residues long. Losses at the gene ends were 2 bases for V and 9 bases for J; bases not matched to a gene: 11.

V is TRBV7-2 and J is TRBJ2-1, with 7 nucleotides matching TRBD1. After removal of 10 bases from V and 8 bases from J, the junction contained 8 bases not matched to a gene. The CDR3 runs to 12 residues. Germline CDR1 SGHTA, CDR2 FQGNSA. CDR3 bases: TGTGCCACAAACAGGGGCTCAGATGAGCAGTTCTTC. This translates into CATNRGSDEQFF.

A note on this clone: One end of the junction is discordant with germline, which a read error may explain. This sequence joins TRBV6-4 and TRBJ1-5, with D perhaps TRBD1 (5 bases). CDR1 is MRHNA and CDR2 is SNTAGT in the germline V gene. The CDR3 runs 14 residues. CDR3: CASSESQGNQPQHF. The CDR3 DNA reads TGTGCCAGCAGTGAATCCCAGGGCAACCAGCCCCAGCATTTT.

A word on this clone: Compared with germline, one end of the junction differs, possibly owing to a read error. Other DNA sequences of this sample code for an identical CDR3. The chain links TRBV9 to TRBJ1-3; D is unresolved. Looked up from germline, CDR1 is SGDLS and CDR2 is YYNGEE. The CDR3 is 12 residues long. The CDR3 here is CASSSVGNTIYF. The CDR3 DNA follows: TGCGCCAGCAGCTCTGTAGGAAACACCATATATTTT.

The rearrangement links TRBV13 to TRBJ1-1; D not resolved. V was pared by 0 bases and J by 4 bases, with 6 bases between. Germline lookup yields CDR1 PRHDT and CDR2 FYEKMQ (reference sequence). CDR3 length: 13 residues. CDR3 DNA sequence: TGTGCCAGCAGCTTAGGTGGCCGCACTGAAGCTTTCTTT. It specifies CASSLGGRTEAFF.